The present entry profiles one T cell receptor beta chain with its context. Its target is not known. The data were produced by immunoSEQ multiplex PCR, yet TCRdb's version contains in-frame clones alone and is incomplete. The data contain fewer than 70,000 clones, approximately 89% of them singletons. This sample is part of a study of OX40 agonist ivuxolimab in advanced cancers. Looking at the study overall: Dose-escalation subjects each had hepatocellular carcinoma, melanoma, renal cell or head and neck cancer. Three patients, one with hepatocellular carcinoma and two with cutaneous melanoma, responded partially.

Study-level results: Antigens targeted by the expanded peripheral T cells were not determined.

The CDR3 contains 17 residues. V lost 0 bases, J lost 6 bases, and 12 bases stayed unmatched. CDR1 is MGHDK, CDR2 SYGVNS, per germline. Drawing of blood for sampling happened at baseline, at cycle 4 day 1, and at cycle 7 day 1. This clonotype was obtained from an adult with an advanced solid tumor such as melanoma, head and neck, liver or kidney cancer. This sequence joins TRBV25-1 and TRBJ2-3; 7 bases are shared with TRBD2. The specimen was CD4+ or CD8+ T cells sorted from blood, collected in a trial of the OX40 agonist ivuxolimab. CDR3 nucleotide sequence: TGTGCCAGCAGTGAATATGGAGGTAGCGGGCCGGGGGATACGCAGTATTTT. Residues: CASSEYGGSGPGDTQYF.